Listed below are T cell receptor beta chains from one sample, sequenced in a study of T cells after yellow fever vaccination. TCRdb reprocessed the 5' RACE reads with MiXCR, giving one entry per CDR3 protein. The sample shows roughly 190,000 distinct CDR3 sequences, approximately 9.9% of them seen only once. Sample: CD8+ T cells sorted from PBMCs, taken 15 days after the yellow fever booster vaccination. These receptors were collected from a young man who received the YFV17D yellow fever vaccine. CDR3s include the opening cysteine and the closing phenylalanine or tryptophan. The order of the fields is V gene, J gene, D gene, clone size, CDR3 DNA, CDR3 protein. The D gene is left open where the match is weak. The size of a clone is reported for some rows only, either as once, few or many, or as a class for expanded clones.

TRBV7-9	TRBJ2-5	TRBD2	-	TGTGCCAGCAGTGATAGCGGGGGGCAAGAGACCCAGTACTTC	CASSDSGGQETQYF
TRBV20-1	TRBJ1-2	-	-	TGCAGTGCTAGGAGGGGGGATGGCTACACCTTC	CSARRGDGYTF
TRBV25-1	TRBJ1-1	-	-	TGTGCCAGCAGTGAAGGGCTGGGCACTGAAGCTTTCTTT	CASSEGLGTEAFF
TRBV13	TRBJ2-7	-	-	TGTGCCAGCAGCCGAGAGGGGGGAGCCTACGAGCAGTACTTC	CASSREGGAYEQYF
TRBV4-1	TRBJ1-6	-	few	TGCGCCAGCAGCCAAGTCCCGGACAGCGATAATTCACCCCTCCACTTT	CASSQVPDSDNSPLHF
TRBV12-3/TRBV12-4	TRBJ2-7	-	few	TGTGCCAGCAGTTTACCCCTCTACGAGCAGTACTTC	CASSLPLYEQYF
TRBV7-9	TRBJ2-5	-	many	TGTGCCAGCAGCCTGGACCAGACGGAGACCCAGTACTTC	CASSLDQTETQYF
TRBV6-2/TRBV6-3	TRBJ1-1	-	few	TGTGCCAGCAGACCTCAAGGGCGGAACACTGAAGCTTTCTTT	CASRPQGRNTEAFF
TRBV3-1	TRBJ2-7	-	-	TGTGCCAGCAGCCAAGGACGCCGTACTGATTCTACGAGGTTCGGGCAGTACTTC	CASSQGRRTDSTRFGQYF
TRBV4-1	TRBJ2-1	-	-	TGCGCCAGCAGCGTTGGAGACAATGAGCAGTTCTTC	CASSVGDNEQFF
TRBV12-3/TRBV12-4	TRBJ2-1	TRBD2	few	TGTGCCAGCAGTGGACTAGCGGGGGTTGAGCAGTTCTTC	CASSGLAGVEQFF
TRBV4-3	TRBJ1-2	TRBD1	-	TGCGCCAGCAGCCAAGATGGGACAGGGTTCGGCTACACCTTC	CASSQDGTGFGYTF
TRBV7-6	TRBJ1-3	-	few	TGTGCCAGCAGCTTAGATGGAAACACCATATATTTT	CASSLDGNTIYF
TRBV5-1	TRBJ2-5	-	-	TGCGCCAGCATGCCGGAAAGGGCAGGTTATTGGGAGACCCAGTACTTC	CASMPERAGYWETQYF
TRBV3-1	TRBJ2-5	-	few	TGTGCCAGCAGCCAGCGGGGACCTCAAAGCGGGGAGACCCAGTACTTC	CASSQRGPQSGETQYF
TRBV7-2	TRBJ2-1	-	many	TGTGCCAGCAGCTCAGGATTCCCGGGGAGCTCCTACAATGAGCAGTTCTTC	CASSSGFPGSSYNEQFF
TRBV6-5	TRBJ2-3	-	few	TGTGCCAGTGCCCGGGCTCCTAGCACAGATACGCAGTATTTT	CASARAPSTDTQYF
TRBV7-9	TRBJ1-1	-	-	TGTGCCAGCAGCCCGGCCCCCGTTGAAGCTTTCTTT	CASSPAPVEAFF
TRBV7-9	TRBJ1-3	TRBD1	-	TGTGCCAGCAGCTCGACAGGGGTCAACTCTGGAAACACCATATATTTT	CASSSTGVNSGNTIYF
TRBV6-5	TRBJ2-1	-	-	TGTGCCAGCAGTTACTCGATGACTAGCAATGAGCAGTTCTTC	CASSYSMTSNEQFF
TRBV29-1	TRBJ2-1	TRBD1	-	TGCAGCGTTTCGACAGGGGTCTCCTACAATGAGCAGTTCTTC	CSVSTGVSYNEQFF
TRBV11-2	TRBJ2-7	-	few	TGTGCCAGCAGCTTAGATACGGGCAGAGGATACGAGCAGTACTTC	CASSLDTGRGYEQYF
TRBV6-5	TRBJ2-5	-	few	TGTGCCAGCAGGCCAGACAGGTCAGAGACCCAGTACTTC	CASRPDRSETQYF
TRBV6-5	TRBJ1-1	-	-	TGTGCCAGCAGCATTAGCCTGAACACTGAAGCTTTCTTT	CASSISLNTEAFF
TRBV2	TRBJ1-2	-	-	TGTGCCAGCAGTGCCCATCCTAACTATGGCTACACCTTC	CASSAHPNYGYTF
TRBV4-3	TRBJ1-2	TRBD1	many	TGCGCCAGCAGCCAAGATACCCAGGGGGCTGGCTATGGCTACACCTTC	CASSQDTQGAGYGYTF
TRBV4-1	TRBJ1-2	TRBD1	few	TGCGCCAGCAGCCAGGGACAGGGGCGGACGGGCACCTTC	CASSQGQGRTGTF
TRBV2	TRBJ1-6	-	few	TGTGCCAGCAGTGCGGGTTGGGGGGCTTCACCCCTCCACTTT	CASSAGWGASPLHF
TRBV7-9	TRBJ2-2	-	-	TGTGCCAGCAGCCCGTATGACACCGGGGAGCTGTTTTTT	CASSPYDTGELFF
TRBV4-1	TRBJ2-5	-	few	TGCGCCAGCAGCCAAGCAGCAAATTGGGAGACCCAGTACTTC	CASSQAANWETQYF
TRBV9	TRBJ2-7	-	-	TGTGCCAGCAGCGCGGGACCTTCCTACGAGCAGTACTTC	CASSAGPSYEQYF
TRBV25-1	TRBJ2-1	-	-	TGTGCCAGCAGTGAATCTCTCGGAAGCTCCTACAATGAGCAGTTCTTC	CASSESLGSSYNEQFF
TRBV5-5	TRBJ2-7	TRBD2	-	TGTGCCAGCAGCTTGCTTAGCGGGCAGGGGTACTTC	CASSLLSGQGYF
TRBV3-1	TRBJ2-1	-	-	TGTGCCAGCAGCCAAGAAACTCCGGTACCTTACAATGAGCAGTTCTTC	CASSQETPVPYNEQFF
TRBV4-3	TRBJ2-1	-	many	TGCGCCAGCAGCCCAAAGGACCAGTCCTACAATGAGCAGTTCTTC	CASSPKDQSYNEQFF
TRBV11-2	TRBJ1-1	TRBD1	-	TGTGCCAGCAGTCACCCGGGACAGGTCACTGAAGCTTTCTTT	CASSHPGQVTEAFF
TRBV11-2	TRBJ2-3	-	-	TGTGCCAGCAGCCCCTCGAGTAGCGCAGATACGCAGTATTTT	CASSPSSSADTQYF
TRBV12-3/TRBV12-4	TRBJ1-1	-	-	TGTGCCAGCAGTTTAGGTTTCAGGGGTAAGCAGAACACTGAAGCTTTCTTT	CASSLGFRGKQNTEAFF
TRBV4-1	TRBJ1-1	-	-	TGCGCCAGCAGCCAAGCCTGGACTGAAGCTTTCTTT	CASSQAWTEAFF
TRBV4-3	TRBJ1-6	TRBD1	-	TGCGCCAGCAGCCAAGTCACAGGGGCGAATTCACCCCTCCACTTT	CASSQVTGANSPLHF